This TCR beta chain stems from a study of PD-1 blockade in classical Hodgkin lymphoma. Every single patient, without exception, relapsed after autologous stem cell transplantation, and brentuximab vedotin exposure varied. This clone appeared a single time. What it binds is unknown. The germline CDR1 and CDR2 sequences are MDHEN and SYDVKM. The CDR3 length is 13 residues. V was pared by 7 bases and J by 6 bases, with 15 bases between. The method was immunoSEQ multiplex PCR; TCRdb's version includes in-frame clones alone and lacks a portion of them. Of approximately 60,000 clones in the sample, roughly 90% were seen once. The study's findings and limits: With respect to the repertoire differences, their causes, possibly disease activity or prior therapy, remain undefined. Patients with a complete response exhibited baseline diversity comparable to newly diagnosed patients.

The TCR was taken from a human donor with classical Hodgkin lymphoma. Source: peripheral blood mononuclear cells (PBMCs), taken at baseline. The V call is TRBV28, the J call TRBJ1-1; a weak D match, TRBD1 (5 bases). The CDR3 coding sequence is TGTGCCAGCAATAGGGACGCGGGGTCTGAAGCTTTCTTT. Translated: CASNRDAGSEAFF.